The text below deals with one T cell receptor beta chain. Its antigen remains unidentified. This CDR3 spans 17 amino acids. This sample stems from a study of post-analysis software for immune sequencing data. Findings and caveats of the study: In patients, about 5 TRBV segments were more frequent than in controls, with TRBV5-6, TRBV5-1 and TRBV20-1 among them.

Included in the TCR beta cDNA libraries were unique molecular identifiers. MiXCR, applied by TCRdb to the PCR reads, yields one record per CDR3 protein. The sample includes roughly 730,000 distinct CDR3 sequences, roughly 27% of them seen just once. This sequence joins TRBV21-1 and TRBJ1-5; the table's D call of TRBD1 was not tested on the DNA. TRBV21-1 is flagged as a pseudogene. The specimen sequenced was blood. The clonotype originates from a girl aged 5 to 17 with multiple sclerosis. The CDR3 sequence: CASSNIPGEFVLEPQHF. CDR3 nucleotide sequence: TGTGCCAGCAGCAATATTCCGGGGGAATTTGTTTTGGAGCCCCAGCATTTT.